Listed here are 29 T cell receptor beta chains from one sample, sequenced in a study of identical twins (dated by TCRdb to the mid-2010s). Library construction relied on 5' RACE. This sample was sequenced with an Illumina HiSeq 2000. Clones were called with MiXCR by TCRdb after fastp trimmed the public reads at Q25, and only in-frame beta chains were retained. Identical CDR3 protein sequences are pooled into one entry, listed with their most common genes and DNA. The sample contains 1.5 million or so distinct CDR3 sequences, around a third of them found a single time. The ten biggest clones cover about 0.27% of the sample. Sequencing was done on a sample of cord blood. These receptors originate from a newborn girl in good health.

The chain has TRBV3-1 and TRBJ2-5; possibly TRBD1 for D (6 bases). V gave up 3 bases and J gave up 2 bases, with 10 bases separating them. This CDR3 region has 14 residues. Germline assignment: CDR1 LGHDT and CDR2 YNNKEL (reference sequence). CDR3 nucleotide sequence: TGTGCCAGCAGCCAGAGGACAGAACAAGAGACCCAGTACTTC. It is translated as CASSQRTEQETQYF.

The chain joins TRBV5-1 to TRBJ2-5; D is undetermined. Deletions cut 3 bases from V and 4 bases from J, with 13 bases between. The CDR3 length is 14 residues. Germline V gives CDR1 SGHRS, CDR2 YFSETQ. The CDR3 region has the DNA TGCGCCAGCAGCTCTTCCGTGGGGTCAGAGACCCAGTACTTC. It encodes CASSSSVGSETQYF.

This sequence joins TRBV6-1 and TRBJ2-3; possibly TRBD1 or TRBD2 for D (5 bases each). CDR3 size: 16 residues. Germline CDR1 is MNHNS and CDR2 is SASEGT. V dropped 2 bases and J dropped 6 bases, with 18 bases sitting between them. For the CDR3, the DNA is TGTGCCAGCAGTGAACTGGGGACGCAAGCCCCCGATACGCAGTATTTT. Protein sequence: CASSELGTQAPDTQYF.

This rearrangement joins TRBV14 to TRBJ2-6, with 14 bases lining up with TRBD2. CDR1 and CDR2 from the germline V gene are SGHDN and FVKESK. The CDR3 runs to 19 residues. V lost 2 bases and J lost 4; bases outside the gene matches: 7. CDR3 sequence reads: CASSQRLAGGPRGANVLTF. DNA of the CDR3: TGTGCCAGCAGCCAACGACTAGCGGGAGGGCCGCGAGGGGCCAACGTCCTGACTTTC.

The gene calls are TRBV7-9 and TRBJ2-7, with D unclear. The germline CDR1 and CDR2 sequences are SEHNR and FQNEAQ (reference sequence). V gave up 5 bases and J gave up 6 bases, with 14 bases separating them. This CDR3 is 13 amino acids long. CDR3 DNA: TGTGCCAGCAGCCCAGAGACCCTTACCGAGCAGTACTTC. This encodes CASSPETLTEQYF.

As regards this clonotype: With a much larger clone just one base away, this may be a read error. This chain joins TRBV3-1 and TRBJ1-2, with D perhaps matching TRBD1 (5 bases). V dropped 0 bases and J dropped 2 bases, with 7 bases sitting between them. This CDR3 is built from 14 residues. Per the germline V gene, CDR1 is LGHDT and CDR2 is YNNKEL (reference sequence). CDR3 in DNA: TGTGCCAGCAGCCAAGAGGGGGACAACTATGGCTACACCTTC. Its protein product is CASSQEGDNYGYTF.

This clonotype came up a few times. This chain connects TRBV7-9 to TRBJ2-7, with no clear D. CDR1 and CDR2 from the germline V gene are SEHNR and FQNEAQ (reference sequence). CDR3 length: 15 amino acids. Trimming took 2 bases from V and 2 from J, leaving 13 bases between them. Here the CDR3 DNA reads TGTGCCAGCAGCTTAACCCTGACTGAAACCTACGAGCAGTACTTC. This gives the protein CASSLTLTETYEQYF.

The gene calls are TRBV5-1 and TRBJ2-4; perhaps D is TRBD1 or TRBD2 (5 bases each). Near its end, the DNA agrees better with TRBJ2-5, so the J call may be wrong. The CDR3 loop spans 16 amino acids. Germline lookup yields CDR1 SGHRS and CDR2 YFSETQ. CDR3 DNA: TGCGCCAGCAGCTCCTCGTCCGAGGGGCCCCAAGAGACCCAGTACTTC. Translated, it gives CASSSSSEGPQETQYF.

The table lists this clonotype with a few counts. The J gene is TRBJ2-7, the V gene TRBV21-1; the table's D call TRBD2 went unverified against the DNA. TRBV21-1 is annotated as a pseudogene. CDR3 size: 15 residues. CDR3 amino acids: CASSAKSGGSYEQYF. The CDR3 bases are TGTGCCAGCAGCGCAAAGAGCGGGGGGTCCTACGAGCAGTACTTC.

This chain links TRBV21-1 with TRBJ2-3; the table's D gene call, TRBD1, was not cross checked with the DNA. TRBV21-1 is a known pseudogene. This CDR3 has 16 amino acids. The DNA of the CDR3 is TGTGCCAGCAGCAAAGTGGTGGACAGGGAGGAAGATACGCAGTATTTT. Amino acid sequence: CASSKVVDREEDTQYF.

There are a few counts of this clonotype. The chain uses TRBV28 and TRBJ2-3, with 10 bases matching TRBD2. Germline CDR1 and CDR2: MDHEN and SYDVKM. The length of the CDR3 is 14 residues. With V trimmed by 4 bases and J by 5 bases, 3 bases remained unmatched. The CDR3 loop is CASSSLAGVDTQYF. CDR3 DNA sequence: TGTGCCAGCAGTTCCCTAGCGGGAGTAGATACGCAGTATTTT.

This clonotype has a handful of counts. This chain connects TRBV6-5 to TRBJ2-5, with D unclear. V was shortened by 0 bases and J by 7 bases, with 9 bases between the two germline ends. The CDR3 runs 13 residues. Germline V gives CDR1 MNHEY, CDR2 SVGAGI. CDR3 sequence reads: CASSYSPSGTQYF. The DNA for the CDR3 is TGTGCCAGCAGTTACTCCCCATCGGGGACCCAGTACTTC.

The chain couples TRBV30 to TRBJ2-1, with 7 bases aligning to TRBD2. After removal of 2 bases from V and 2 bases from J, the junction contained 0 bases not matched to a gene. Germline loops: CDR1 GTSNPN, CDR2 SVGIG (reference sequence). This CDR3 comprises 13 residues. The CDR3 DNA is TGTGCCTGGAGTACTAGCGCCTACAATGAGCAGTTCTTC. Translation: CAWSTSAYNEQFF.

This clonotype was counted only a few times. The rearrangement links TRBV29-1 to TRBJ1-2; tentative D call: TRBD1 (5 bases). Germline lookup yields CDR1 SQVTM and CDR2 ANQGSEA. With 7 bases removed from V and 4 bases from J, the gap between germline ends came to 10 bases. The CDR3 is made up of 11 amino acids. The CDR3 DNA sequence: TGCAGCGGGCAGGGATTCTATGGCTACACCTTC. Its translation: CSGQGFYGYTF.

This clonotype was seen a few times. The chain employs TRBV6-5 and TRBJ1-1; unclear D gene. CDR3 length: 15 residues. Germline CDR1 MNHEY, CDR2 SVGAGI. V was pared by 0 bases and J by 5 bases, with 13 bases between. CDR3 nucleotide sequence: TGTGCCAGCAGTTACTCGGATGGCAGCTGGACTGAAGCTTTCTTT. This translates into CASSYSDGSWTEAFF.

The chain has TRBV12-3 or TRBV12-4 and TRBJ2-5, with a weak D call TRBD1 (6 bases). The CDR3 spans 11 residues. V was pared by 3 bases and J by 11 bases, with 10 bases between. The CDR3 bases are TGTGCCAGCAGTTTGGGGACATGGCAGTACTTC. It encodes CASSLGTWQYF.

Only a few counts were recorded for this clonotype. The rearrangement links TRBV20-1 to TRBJ2-5; D uncertain. Germline assignment: CDR1 DFQATT and CDR2 SNEGSKA (reference sequence). V lost 3 bases to trimming and J lost 1 base, with 15 bases between them. This CDR3 spans 15 amino acids. The CDR3 spells CSASGFQVPQETQYF. The CDR3 DNA reads as TGCAGTGCTAGCGGCTTTCAGGTCCCCCAAGAGACCCAGTACTTC.

This clonotype was counted only a few times. The chain joins TRBV5-1 to TRBJ2-1, with TRBD1 matching 8 bases. CDR1 SGHRS and CDR2 YFSETQ come from the germline V gene. J gave up 10 bases and V 0 bases, and 15 bases lay outside the gene matches. This CDR3 region has 17 residues. The CDR3 DNA sequence: TGCGCCAGCAGCTTGGTTGCTACCGGGACAGGTCCACGCGAGCAGTTCTTC. Its translation is CASSLVATGTGPREQFF.

This clonotype was observed a few times. The chain has TRBV2 and TRBJ2-1; D gene ambiguous. The CDR3 consists of 14 residues. Germline CDR1 SNHLY, CDR2 FYNNEI. Deletions cut 7 bases from V and 5 bases from J, with 15 bases between. CDR3: CASNRDRTHNEQFF. The CDR3 DNA is TGTGCCAGCAATCGAGACCGAACACACAATGAGCAGTTCTTC.

V is TRBV5-1 and J is TRBJ1-2; maybe TRBD1 (5 bases). The V gene lost 4 bases and the J gene lost 3 bases, with 13 bases spanning the gap. The germline V gene has CDR1 SGHRS and CDR2 YFSETQ. CDR3 size: 14 residues. The CDR3 DNA reads TGCGCCAGCAGCCACTCGTCGGGACACTATGGCTACACCTTC. Protein product: CASSHSSGHYGYTF. Full variable domain (rest looked up from reference TRBV5-1 and TRBJ1-2): KAGVTQTPRYLIKTRGQQVTLSCSPISGHRSVSWYQQTPGQGLQFLFEYFSETQRNKGNFPGRFSGRQFSNSRSEMNVSTLELGDSALYLCASSHSSGHYGYTFGSGTRLTVV.

V and J are TRBV19 and TRBJ1-1; TRBD1 matches 7 bases. Germline V gene lookup returns CDR1 LNHDA and CDR2 SQIVND (reference sequence). Trimming removed 4 bases from V and 4 bases from J; junction bases left unmatched: 6. This CDR3 is 14 amino acids long. The CDR3: CASSNPTGSTEAFF. In DNA form, the CDR3 reads TGTGCCAGTAGTAACCCGACAGGGAGCACTGAAGCTTTCTTT.

This clonotype appeared a few times. CDR3 in amino acids: CASRGPGTGGENEQFF. The CDR3 coding sequence is TGTGCCAGCAGGGGTCCAGGGACAGGGGGCGAGAATGAGCAGTTCTTC. The chain links TRBV6-5 to TRBJ2-1; 12 bases agree with TRBD1. CDR1 and CDR2 (germline): MNHEY, SVGAGI. CDR3 length: 16 amino acids. Unmatched junction bases numbered 10, after V lost 6 bases and J lost 7 bases.

This chain connects TRBV4-2 to TRBJ2-5; 9 bases align to TRBD2. The CDR3 covers 16 residues. Germline trimming cut 1 base from V and 6 bases from J; bases unmatched to any gene: 9. CDR1 is LGHNA and CDR2 is YNFKEQ in the germline V gene. For the CDR3, the DNA is TGTGCCAGCAGCCAAGTCGGGGGCGGGGGGGCGAAGACCCAGTACTTC. Translated, it gives CASSQVGGGGAKTQYF.

This chain uses TRBV20-1 with TRBJ2-7; 10 nucleotides line up with TRBD2. The CDR3 length is 15 residues. The V gene end was trimmed by 1 base and the J gene end by 0 bases; junction bases not matched to a gene: 3. The germline CDR1 and CDR2 sequences are DFQATT and SNEGSKA (reference sequence). CDR3 amino acids: CSARGRLAGSYEQYF. CDR3 in DNA: TGCAGTGCTAGAGGCCGACTAGCGGGCTCCTACGAGCAGTACTTC.

This chain links TRBV6-5 with TRBJ2-1; unclear D gene. Germline lookup yields CDR1 MNHEY and CDR2 SVGAGI. The germline V and J ends were trimmed by 6 bases and 9 bases, with 21 bases remaining between them. There are 15 residues in the CDR3. The CDR3 region has the DNA TGTGCCAGCAGCCCTGTTCTTGCCGCCGGCAGTGAGCAGTTCTTC. Encoded protein: CASSPVLAAGSEQFF.

The V and J genes are TRBV28 and TRBJ2-7, with D perhaps matching TRBD1 (6 bases). The J call may be wrong; the DNA end is better matched by TRBJ2-5. CDR1 and CDR2 (germline): MDHEN, SYDVKM. The CDR3 has 15 amino acids. The CDR3 DNA reads as TGTGCCAGCAGTTTACCTACGGGGCAGGGGGAGACCCAGTACTTC. Encoded protein: CASSLPTGQGETQYF.

This clonotype was seen a few times. This rearrangement joins TRBV20-1 to TRBJ2-3; D may be TRBD2 (5 bases). V was clipped by 4 bases and J by 4 bases, with 15 bases between them. CDR1 and CDR2 from the germline V gene are DFQATT and SNEGSKA (reference sequence). This CDR3 is 14 amino acids long. CDR3 in amino acids: CSATTDSSADTQYF. The CDR3, as DNA: TGCAGTGCTACGACGGACTCCTCCGCAGATACGCAGTATTTT.

V usage is TRBV7-2 and J usage is TRBJ2-1, with TRBD2 matching 9 bases. The germline V gene encodes CDR1 SGHTA and CDR2 FQGNSA. The CDR3 runs to 15 residues. Trimming removed 5 bases from V and 2 bases from J; junction bases left unmatched: 4. DNA of the CDR3: TGTGCCAGCAGCAGAGCGGGAGGCGCCTACAATGAGCAGTTCTTC. Translated, it gives CASSRAGGAYNEQFF.

This chain links TRBV6-6 with TRBJ1-1; tentative D call: TRBD1 (5 bases). Per the germline V gene, CDR1 is MNHNY and CDR2 is SVGAGI (reference sequence). Trimming removed 0 bases from V and 0 bases from J, with 11 bases in between. This CDR3 spans 16 amino acids. The CDR3 protein is CASSYSGEEMNTEAFF. CDR3 DNA: TGTGCCAGCAGTTACTCAGGGGAGGAAATGAACACTGAAGCTTTCTTT.